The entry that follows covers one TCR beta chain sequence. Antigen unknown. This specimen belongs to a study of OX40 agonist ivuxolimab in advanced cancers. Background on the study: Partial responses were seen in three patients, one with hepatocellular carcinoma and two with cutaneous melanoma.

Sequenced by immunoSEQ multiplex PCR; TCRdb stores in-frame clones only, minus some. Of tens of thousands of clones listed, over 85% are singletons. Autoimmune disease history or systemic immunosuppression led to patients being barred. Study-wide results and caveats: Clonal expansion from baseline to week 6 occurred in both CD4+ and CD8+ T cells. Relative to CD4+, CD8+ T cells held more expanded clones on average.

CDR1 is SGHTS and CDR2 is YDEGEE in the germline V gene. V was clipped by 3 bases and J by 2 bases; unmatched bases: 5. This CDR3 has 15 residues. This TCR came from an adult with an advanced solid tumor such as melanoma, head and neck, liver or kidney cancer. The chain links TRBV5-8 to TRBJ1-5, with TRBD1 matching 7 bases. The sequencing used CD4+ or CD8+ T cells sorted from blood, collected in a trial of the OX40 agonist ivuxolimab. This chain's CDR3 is CASSSRTGRNQPQHF. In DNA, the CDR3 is TGTGCCAGCAGCTCGCGGACAGGACGCAATCAGCCCCAGCATTTT.